This is a list of T cell receptor beta chains from one sample in a study of T cell responses to AZD1222 COVID-19 vaccine. Repertoires were generated with immunoSEQ multiplex PCR, while TCRdb's copy carries only in-frame clones and drops some. The table lists 130,000 to 150,000 clones, 88% of them singletons. Sequenced here: peripheral blood, sampled 28 days after the second dose of the MenACWY control vaccine. The receptors originated from an adult who received the MenACWY meningococcal vaccine as a control. CDR3s include the opening cysteine and the closing phenylalanine or tryptophan. D genes are given only for firm matches. Size is omitted from some rows. Given values are once, few, many or a class for expanded clones.

V gene	J gene	clone size	D gene	CDR3 DNA	CDR3 protein
TRBV7-9	TRBJ1-1	.	.	TGTGCCAGCACCCCCGGAGTGAACACTGAAGCTTTCTTT	CASTPGVNTEAFF
TRBV30	TRBJ2-3	.	.	TGTGCCTGGAGTGTCAAGGGCACAGATACGCAGTATTTT	CAWSVKGTDTQYF
TRBV15	TRBJ2-7	.	.	TGTGCCACCAGCCTTAGCTACGAGCAGTACTTC	CATSLSYEQYF
TRBV19	TRBJ1-3	.	.	TGTGCCAGCACGGCAGGTATCTCATCCGGAAACACCATATATTTT	CASTAGISSGNTIYF
TRBV11-2	TRBJ2-7	.	.	TGTGCCAGCAGCTTAGGCAGGGTGAGAGAGCAGTACTTC	CASSLGRVREQYF
TRBV11-3	TRBJ1-2	.	.	TGTGCCAGCAGCTTAGATGTCTGGGGGTCTAACTATGGCTACACCTTC	CASSLDVWGSNYGYTF
TRBV10-3	TRBJ2-3	.	TRBD1	TGTGCCATCAGTCCGACAGGGGCTAGCACAGATACGCAGTATTTT	CAISPTGASTDTQYF
TRBV7-3	TRBJ2-6	once	TRBD1	TGTGCCAGCAGCTTAACGGACAGGGTCCTTGCTGGGGCCAACGTCCTGACTTTC	CASSLTDRVLAGANVLTF
TRBV10-3	TRBJ2-1	.	TRBD2	TGTGCCATCAGTGAGTCAAATAGCGGGAGGGCCCATGAGCAGTTCTTC	CAISESNSGRAHEQFF
TRBV9	TRBJ2-2	.	.	TGTGCCAGCAGCGCGAGGGAGACCGGGGAGCTGTTTTTT	CASSARETGELFF
TRBV6-2/TRBV6-3	TRBJ2-3	.	.	TGTGCCAGCAGTAACCCCCTAGCTGCTACGCAGTATTTT	CASSNPLAATQYF
TRBV6-1	TRBJ2-1	.	.	TGTGCCAGCAGTGAAGCGCAGGGAACGTCCGGTGAGCAGTTCTTC	CASSEAQGTSGEQFF
TRBV18	TRBJ2-7	.	.	TGTGCCAGCTCACCGAACATGGAATCCTACGAGCAGTACTTC	CASSPNMESYEQYF
TRBV14	TRBJ1-3	once	.	TGTGCCAGCAGCCAGAGGACAGTGACGGGAAACACCATATATTTT	CASSQRTVTGNTIYF
TRBV28	TRBJ1-2	.	.	TGTGCCAGCAGCCCCAGTTCTAACTATGGCTACACCTTC	CASSPSSNYGYTF
TRBV10-3	TRBJ2-7	.	TRBD2	TGTGCCATCAGTGAGATTGCGAGCGGGAGGGCCTACAACGAGCAGTACTTC	CAISEIASGRAYNEQYF
TRBV27	TRBJ2-1	.	.	TGTGCCAGCAGGAAACAGGGATTTAACAATGAGCAGTTCTTC	CASRKQGFNNEQFF
TRBV6-6	TRBJ1-4	once	TRBD1	TGTGCCAGCAGTCCCGACAGGGGCCCTGAAAAACTGTTTTTT	CASSPDRGPEKLFF
TRBV2	TRBJ2-2	.	.	TGTGCCAGCAGTGACGACACCGGGGAGCTGTTTTTT	CASSDDTGELFF
TRBV19	TRBJ2-7	.	TRBD1	TGTGCCAGTAGTATAGGGGGGACAGGAAAAACCTACGAGCAGTACTTC	CASSIGGTGKTYEQYF
TRBV18	TRBJ2-1	.	.	TGTGCCAGCTCACCCACAAATAGAGAGAGCTCCTACAATGAGCAGTTCTTC	CASSPTNRESSYNEQFF
TRBV5-1	TRBJ1-4	.	.	TGCGCCAGCAGCTTGCAGGCAGGGGAGGAAAAACTGTTTTTT	CASSLQAGEEKLFF
TRBV28	TRBJ2-3	.	TRBD1	TGTGCCAGCAGGCAAGGGACAGGAGATACGCAGTATTTT	CASRQGTGDTQYF
TRBV2	TRBJ1-4	.	.	TGTGCCAGCACCTATACGGAGGGCGGTAGTGAAAAACTGTTTTTT	CASTYTEGGSEKLFF
TRBV4-2	TRBJ1-2	.	.	TGTGCCAGCAGCCCCCCACTAGCCTCCAACGGCTACACCTTC	CASSPPLASNGYTF
TRBV18	TRBJ1-1	.	.	TGTGCCAGCTCACTTACGTCACTGCGGAACACTGAAGCTTTCTTT	CASSLTSLRNTEAFF
TRBV7-2	TRBJ2-5	.	.	TGTGCCAGCAGCAACTCAGAGACCCAGTACTTC	CASSNSETQYF
TRBV5-1	TRBJ1-3	.	.	TGCGCCAGCAGCGTAGGACGTTCACGCTCTGGAAACACCATATATTTT	CASSVGRSRSGNTIYF
TRBV5-1	TRBJ2-7	.	.	TGCGCCAGCAGCCAGAGCGGGTCCTACGAGCAGTACTTC	CASSQSGSYEQYF
TRBV5-6	TRBJ1-3	.	.	TGTGCCAGCAGGGGGACGAACTCTGGAAACACCATATATTTT	CASRGTNSGNTIYF
TRBV12-3/TRBV12-4	TRBJ2-3	.	.	TGTGCCAGCACTCTACTAAACACAGATACGCAGTATTTT	CASTLLNTDTQYF
TRBV6-5	TRBJ2-3	few	.	TGTGCCAGCAAGATGGTGGCTGCCACAGATACGCAGTATTTT	CASKMVAATDTQYF
TRBV6-2/TRBV6-3	TRBJ1-2	.	.	TGTGCCAGCAGTTCGGACTACGAGGGCTACACCTTC	CASSSDYEGYTF
TRBV15	TRBJ1-3	.	.	TGTGCCACCAGCAGAGGACGAAACACCATATATTTT	CATSRGRNTIYF
TRBV11-1	TRBJ1-6	.	.	TGTGCCAGCAGCTCGGTTCCGGGTTCACCCCTCCACTTT	CASSSVPGSPLHF
TRBV3-1/TRBV3-2	TRBJ2-2	.	.	TGTGCCAGCAGCCCTTGGGGCTACACCGGGGAGCTGTTTTTT	CASSPWGYTGELFF
TRBV15	TRBJ1-1	once	.	TGTGCCACCAGCGTCTTCAGGGAAACTGAAGCTTTCTTT	CATSVFRETEAFF
TRBV15	TRBJ1-2	once	.	TGTGCCACCAGCAGAGGAGGACAGAAAATCTATGGCTACACCTTC	CATSRGGQKIYGYTF
TRBV7-8	TRBJ2-7	.	.	TGTGCCAGCAGCTTAGAACTAAACTCCTACGAGCAGTACTTC	CASSLELNSYEQYF
TRBV18	TRBJ2-2	.	.	TGTGCCAGCTCACCACGGGGGGCCACCGGGGAGCTGTTTTTT	CASSPRGATGELFF
TRBV9	TRBJ2-3	.	TRBD1	TGTGCCAGCAGCAATCGACAGGGGATTGGAGATACGCAGTATTTT	CASSNRQGIGDTQYF
TRBV7-2	TRBJ2-1	.	TRBD2	TGTGCCAGCAGCCCGGTCGGGGGGAGTGCGTACAATGAGCAGTTCTTC	CASSPVGGSAYNEQFF
TRBV7-7	TRBJ2-7	.	.	TGTGCTAGCAGCTTAGACCAGCTATCCTACGAGCAGTACTTC	CASSLDQLSYEQYF
TRBV5-6	TRBJ1-2	.	TRBD1	TGTGCCAGCAGCTTTACTCCGGGACAGAGGCGGTACTATGGCTACACCTTC	CASSFTPGQRRYYGYTF
TRBV14	TRBJ1-2	.	.	TGTGCCAGCAGCCGGAGGGACAACTATGGCTACACCTTC	CASSRRDNYGYTF
TRBV5-4	TRBJ1-2	.	.	TGTGCCAGCAGCTTGGAGGTCCCAGGGGATAATGGCTACACCTTC	CASSLEVPGDNGYTF
TRBV28	TRBJ1-3	.	.	TGTGCCAGCAGTCAGATGGGGGGGGCGCAGGGAAACACCATATATTTT	CASSQMGGAQGNTIYF
TRBV7-9	TRBJ2-6	.	.	TGTGCCAGCAGCTTCCCTGGGGCCAACGTCCTGACTTTC	CASSFPGANVLTF
TRBV14	TRBJ2-1	few	TRBD2	TGTGCCAGCAGCCAAGATGTTTCGGCTAGCGGGGTTGAGCAGTTCTTC	CASSQDVSASGVEQFF
TRBV19	TRBJ1-2	.	.	TGTGCCAGTAGTATAGACCGGGGCTATGGCTACACCTTC	CASSIDRGYGYTF